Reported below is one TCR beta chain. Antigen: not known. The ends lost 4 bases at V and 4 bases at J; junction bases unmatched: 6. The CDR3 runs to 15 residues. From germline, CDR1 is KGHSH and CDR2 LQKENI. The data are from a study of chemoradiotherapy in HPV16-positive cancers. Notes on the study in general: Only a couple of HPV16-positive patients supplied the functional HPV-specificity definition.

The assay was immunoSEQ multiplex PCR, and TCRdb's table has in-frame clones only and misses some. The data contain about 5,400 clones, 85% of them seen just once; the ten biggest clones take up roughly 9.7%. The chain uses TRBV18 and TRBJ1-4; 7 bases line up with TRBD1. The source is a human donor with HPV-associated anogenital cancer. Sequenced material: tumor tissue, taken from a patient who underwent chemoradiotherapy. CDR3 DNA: TGTGCCAGCTCACAGGGGGCCTCTTATAATGAAAAACTGTTTTTT. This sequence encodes CASSQGASYNEKLFF.